These 9 T cell receptor beta chains were all obtained from the same sample, sequenced in a study of shared clonotypes between healthy human individuals. Method: immunoSEQ multiplex PCR; TCRdb's copy keeps in-frame clones and lacks some. The data hold fewer than 3 million clones, with about 90% observed a single time. Sequenced sample: naive CD4+ T cells from PBMCs. Noted subset: CD45RA+ positively selected. Every receptor here comes from a man aged 18 to 29 in good health. Some clones in this sample may be carry-over from other donors' samples.

As concerns this clone: The same CDR3 is also encoded by other DNA sequences in this sample. V usage is TRBV5-4 and J usage is TRBJ2-1, with D perhaps matching TRBD1 (5 bases). V was pared by 0 bases and J by 7 bases, with 8 bases between. CDR1 SGHNT and CDR2 YYREEE come from the germline V gene (reference sequence). The length of the CDR3 is 13 residues. CDR3 DNA sequence: TGTGCCAGCAGCTTGGCAGCAGGGAATGAGCAGTTCTTC. Its translation: CASSLAAGNEQFF.

The V and J genes are TRBV4-2 and TRBJ2-2; D not certain. The CDR3 is 15 amino acids. Germline assignment: CDR1 LGHNA and CDR2 YNFKEQ. V was pared by 1 base and J by 3 bases, with 9 bases between. The chain's CDR3 is CASSQVSPYTGELFF. The CDR3 DNA sequence: TGTGCCAGCAGCCAAGTTTCCCCGTACACCGGGGAGCTGTTTTTT.

The chain links TRBV2 to TRBJ2-7; D is unresolved. V lost 6 bases and J 0 bases, leaving 6 bases between the germline ends. This CDR3 spans 12 amino acids. Germline CDR1 SNHLY, CDR2 FYNNEI. CDR3 in DNA: TGTGCCAGCAGGCGGAGCTCCTACGAGCAGTACTTC. The encoded protein is CASRRSSYEQYF.

The chain employs TRBV5-1 and TRBJ1-3; D unclear. Deletions cut 2 bases from V and 0 bases from J, with 18 bases between. CDR3 length: 18 residues. Germline assignment: CDR1 SGHRS and CDR2 YFSETQ. For the CDR3, the DNA is TGCGCCAGCAGCTTTGGAGACGGCCGGACCAGCTCTGGAAACACCATATATTTT. It codes for CASSFGDGRTSSGNTIYF.

The CDR3 coding sequence is TGTGCCAGCAGAAAAGGGACTAGCGGCAGCCAAGAGACCCAGTACTTC. This gives the protein CASRKGTSGSQETQYF. The chain recombines TRBV7-3 with TRBJ2-5, with 11 nucleotides matching TRBD2. Germline lookup yields CDR1 SGHTA and CDR2 FQGTGA. The CDR3 is made up of 16 amino acids. J gave up 1 base and V 6 bases, and 7 bases lay outside the gene matches.

The chain uses TRBV6-6 and TRBJ1-2, with D possibly TRBD1 on 6 matching bases. Trimming cost V 2 bases and J 6 bases, with 13 bases left between them. CDR3 size: 14 residues. CDR1 and CDR2 from the germline V gene are MNHNY and SVGAGI (reference sequence). DNA of the CDR3: TGTGCCAGCAGTTACGCCGACAGGACCAATGGCTACACCTTC. This sequence encodes CASSYADRTNGYTF.

J is TRBJ2-3 and V is TRBV7-2; 9 bases line up with TRBD1. CDR3 length: 13 residues. Germline V gene sequence: CDR1 SGHTA, CDR2 FQGNSA. The ends lost 10 bases at V and 5 bases at J; junction bases unmatched: 7. The CDR3 DNA is TGTGCCACCGGGACAGGGAGTATAGATACGCAGTATTTT. This encodes CATGTGSIDTQYF.

This clone was found once. The rearrangement links TRBV10-1 to TRBJ2-7; 10 positions match TRBD2. The CDR3 consists of 15 residues. The trim removed 0 bases at V and 4 bases at J, leaving 3 bases unmatched. Germline CDR1 is WNHNN and CDR2 is SYGVQD (reference sequence). CDR3 loop: CASSESVAGGYEQYF. CDR3 sequence (DNA): TGCGCCAGCAGTGAGTCTGTAGCGGGAGGTTACGAGCAGTACTTC.

The V call is TRBV7-2, the J call TRBJ2-3, with D hard to call. V lost 0 bases, J lost 3 bases, and 10 bases lay in between. Germline CDR1 and CDR2: SGHTA and FQGNSA. This CDR3 spans 15 amino acids. DNA of the CDR3: TGTGCCAGCAGCTTAGCCGGGTCGCGGACAGATACGCAGTATTTT. This codes for CASSLAGSRTDTQYF.